The 2 T cell receptor beta chains presented below share a single source sample, sequenced in a study of T cell responses to AZD1222 COVID-19 vaccine. Libraries were prepared by immunoSEQ multiplex PCR; TCRdb keeps only in-frame clonotypes and omits some of them. There are 140,000 to 150,000 clones in the sample; 88% occur only once, and more than 12% lies in the top ten. This material consisted of peripheral blood, taken on day 0 of AZD1222 vaccination. These receptors originate from an adult in good health.

This chain uses TRBV2 with TRBJ1-4; D not resolved. The ends were cut back, 5 bases at V and 4 bases at J, with 11 bases in the middle. This CDR3 is 14 amino acids long. Looked up from germline, CDR1 is SNHLY and CDR2 is FYNNEI. CDR3 nucleotides: TGTGCCAGCAGTTCTTACTCACTTAATGAAAAACTGTTTTTT. Translated, it gives CASSSYSLNEKLFF.

This chain links TRBV15 with TRBJ1-3, with 8 bases matching TRBD1. CDR3 size: 19 residues. The V segment lost 0 bases and the J segment 0 bases; nucleotides outside the gene matches: 10. CDR1 is LNHNV and CDR2 is YYDKDF in the germline V gene (reference sequence). Here the CDR3 reads CATSRETPIQGASGNTIYF. DNA of the CDR3: TGTGCCACCAGCAGAGAGACCCCGATTCAGGGGGCCTCTGGAAACACCATATATTTT.